One TCR beta chain is described in this entry. Authors' analysis steps: Without quality scores, immunoSEQ junctional reads could not be filtered like full-length reads. Measured with immunoSEQ multiplex PCR; TCRdb has only the in-frame clones, and not every one. That table furnishes V, J and clone size, whereas the DNA furnished D and trimming. The repertoire holds 2 million to 3 million clones, with 93% as singletons. The source of the sample is a study of shared clonotypes between healthy human individuals. This CDR3 is 14 amino acids long. The V end lost 2 bases, the J end lost 6 bases, and 11 bases lay between the germline ends. Germline loops: CDR1 MNHNS, CDR2 SASEGT. Splitting the CD4+ cells yielded a CD45RA+ naive subset and a CD45RA-negative memory subset.

Sample: naive CD4+ T cells from PBMCs. As to subset: CD45RA+ positively selected. The chain links TRBV6-1 to TRBJ1-3; D gene unclear. This sequence originates from a young man in good health. Some clones in this sample may be carry-over from other donors' samples. This CDR3 reads CASSESFVVNTIYF. The DNA of the CDR3 is TGTGCCAGCAGTGAAAGTTTTGTCGTAAACACCATATATTTT.